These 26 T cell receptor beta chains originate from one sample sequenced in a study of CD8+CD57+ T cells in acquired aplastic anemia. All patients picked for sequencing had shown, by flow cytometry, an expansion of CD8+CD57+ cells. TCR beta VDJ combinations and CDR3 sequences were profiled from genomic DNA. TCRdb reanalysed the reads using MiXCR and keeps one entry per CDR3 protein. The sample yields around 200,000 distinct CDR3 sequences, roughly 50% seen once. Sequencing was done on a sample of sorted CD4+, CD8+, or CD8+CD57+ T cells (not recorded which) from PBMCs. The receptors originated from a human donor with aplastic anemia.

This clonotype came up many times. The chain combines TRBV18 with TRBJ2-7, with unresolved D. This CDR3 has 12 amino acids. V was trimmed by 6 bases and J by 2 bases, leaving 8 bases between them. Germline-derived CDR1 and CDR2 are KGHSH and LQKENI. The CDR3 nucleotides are TGTGCCAGCTCGGGCCAGGCCTACGAGCAGTACTTC. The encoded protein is CASSGQAYEQYF.

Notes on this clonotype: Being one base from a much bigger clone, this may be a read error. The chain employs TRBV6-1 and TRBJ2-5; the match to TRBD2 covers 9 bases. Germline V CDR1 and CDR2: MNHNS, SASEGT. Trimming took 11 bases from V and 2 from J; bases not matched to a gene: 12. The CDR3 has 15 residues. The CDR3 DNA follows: TGTGCCTGCGTGTCCGCACTAGCGGGTCAAGAGACCCAGTACTTC. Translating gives CACVSALAGQETQYF.

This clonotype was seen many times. The CDR3 reads CSARLSGANVLTF. The CDR3 DNA follows: TGCAGTGCTCGGCTCTCTGGGGCCAACGTCCTGACTTTC. The chain carries TRBV20-1 and TRBJ2-6; the D is unclear. Germline assignment: CDR1 DFQATT and CDR2 SNEGSKA (reference sequence). This CDR3 region has 13 residues. V lost 5 bases to trimming and J lost 0 bases, with 5 bases between them.

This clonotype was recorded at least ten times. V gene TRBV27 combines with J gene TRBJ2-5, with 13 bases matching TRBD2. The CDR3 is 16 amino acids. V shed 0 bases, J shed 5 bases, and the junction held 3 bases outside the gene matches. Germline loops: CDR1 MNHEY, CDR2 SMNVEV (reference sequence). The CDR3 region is CASSLSGTSGVETQYF. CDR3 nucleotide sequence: TGTGCCAGCAGTTTATCGGGGACTAGCGGGGTGGAGACCCAGTACTTC.

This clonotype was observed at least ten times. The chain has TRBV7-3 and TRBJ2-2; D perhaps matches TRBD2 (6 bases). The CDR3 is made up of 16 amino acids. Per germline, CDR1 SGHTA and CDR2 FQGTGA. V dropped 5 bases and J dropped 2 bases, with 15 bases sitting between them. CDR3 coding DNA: TGTGCCAGCAGCCACTCTATCGGGGGAAACACCGGGGAGCTGTTTTTT. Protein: CASSHSIGGNTGELFF.

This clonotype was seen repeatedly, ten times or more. The CDR3 spells CASSLSPDEKLFF. The CDR3 DNA reads TGTGCCAGCAGTTTATCTCCGGATGAAAAACTGTTTTTT. The chain carries TRBV12-3 or TRBV12-4 and TRBJ1-4, with D unresolved. V lost 2 bases and J lost 6, with 7 bases in between. There are 13 residues in the CDR3.

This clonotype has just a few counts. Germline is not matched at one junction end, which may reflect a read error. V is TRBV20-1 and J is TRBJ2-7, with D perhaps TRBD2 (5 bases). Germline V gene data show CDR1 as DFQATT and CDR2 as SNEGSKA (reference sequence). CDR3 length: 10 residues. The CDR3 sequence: CSADPEARNF. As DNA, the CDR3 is TGCAGTGCTGACCCGGAGGCACGAAACTTC.

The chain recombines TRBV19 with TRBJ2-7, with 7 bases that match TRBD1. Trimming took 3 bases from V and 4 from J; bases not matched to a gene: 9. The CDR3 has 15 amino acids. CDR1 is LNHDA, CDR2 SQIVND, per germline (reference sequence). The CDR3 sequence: CASSMPGQPYYEQYF. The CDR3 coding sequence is TGTGCCAGTAGTATGCCGGGACAGCCTTATTACGAGCAGTACTTC.

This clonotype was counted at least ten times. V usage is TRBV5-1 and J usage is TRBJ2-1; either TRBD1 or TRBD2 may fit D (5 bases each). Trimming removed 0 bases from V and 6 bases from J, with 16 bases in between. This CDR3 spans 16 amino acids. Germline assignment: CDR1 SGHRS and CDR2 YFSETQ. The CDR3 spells CASSLGGMGLINEQFF. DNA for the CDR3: TGCGCCAGCAGCTTGGGGGGGATGGGTCTCATCAATGAGCAGTTCTTC.

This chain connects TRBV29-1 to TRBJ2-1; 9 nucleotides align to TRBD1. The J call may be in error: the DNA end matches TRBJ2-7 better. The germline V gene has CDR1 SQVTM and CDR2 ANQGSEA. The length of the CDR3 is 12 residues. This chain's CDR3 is CSARTGEYEQYF. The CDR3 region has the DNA TGCAGCGCAAGGACAGGGGAATACGAGCAGTACTTC.

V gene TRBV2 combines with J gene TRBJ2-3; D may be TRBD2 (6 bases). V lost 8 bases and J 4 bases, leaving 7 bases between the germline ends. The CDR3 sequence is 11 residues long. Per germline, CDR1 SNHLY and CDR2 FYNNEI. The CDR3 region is CASPGADTQYF. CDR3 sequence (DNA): TGTGCCAGCCCGGGGGCAGATACGCAGTATTTT. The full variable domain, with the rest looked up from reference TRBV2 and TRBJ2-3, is EPEVTQTPSHQVTQMGQEVILRCVPISNHLYFYWYRQILGQKVEFLVSFYNNEISEKSEIFDDQFSVERPDGSNFTLKIRSTKLEDSAMYFCASPGADTQYFGPGTRLTVL.

CDR3 DNA: TGTGCCAGCAGCTATCACACCGGGGAGCTGTTTTTT. Amino acid sequence: CASSYHTGELFF. The chain combines TRBV5-4 with TRBJ2-2, with D unresolved. Germline loops: CDR1 SGHNT, CDR2 YYREEE (reference sequence). This CDR3 is built from 12 residues. V was clipped by 3 bases and J by 3 bases, with 3 bases between them.

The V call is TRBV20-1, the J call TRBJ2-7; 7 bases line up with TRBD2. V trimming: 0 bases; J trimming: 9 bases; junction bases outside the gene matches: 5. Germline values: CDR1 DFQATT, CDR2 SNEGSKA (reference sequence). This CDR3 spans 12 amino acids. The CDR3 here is CSARDLGEGQYF. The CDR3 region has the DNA TGCAGTGCTAGAGATCTGGGGGAGGGGCAGTACTTC.

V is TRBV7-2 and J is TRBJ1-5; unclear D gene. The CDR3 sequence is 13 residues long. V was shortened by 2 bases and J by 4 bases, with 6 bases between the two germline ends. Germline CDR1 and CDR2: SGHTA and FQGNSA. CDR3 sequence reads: CASSLMRNQPQHF. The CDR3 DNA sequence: TGTGCCAGCAGCTTAATGAGGAATCAGCCCCAGCATTTT. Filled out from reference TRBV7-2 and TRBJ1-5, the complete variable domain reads GAGVSQSPSNKVTEKGKDVELRCDPISGHTALYWYRQSLGQGLEFLIYFQGNSAPDKSGLPSDRFSAERTGGSVSTLTIQRTQQEDSAVYLCASSLMRNQPQHFGDGTRLSIL.

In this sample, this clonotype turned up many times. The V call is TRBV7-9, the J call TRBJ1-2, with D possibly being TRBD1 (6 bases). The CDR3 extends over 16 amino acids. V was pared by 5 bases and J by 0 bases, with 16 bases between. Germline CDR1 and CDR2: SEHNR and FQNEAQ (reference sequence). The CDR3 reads CASSQPRGTSNYGYTF. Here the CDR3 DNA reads TGTGCCAGCAGCCAACCTAGGGGGACCTCTAACTATGGCTACACCTTC.

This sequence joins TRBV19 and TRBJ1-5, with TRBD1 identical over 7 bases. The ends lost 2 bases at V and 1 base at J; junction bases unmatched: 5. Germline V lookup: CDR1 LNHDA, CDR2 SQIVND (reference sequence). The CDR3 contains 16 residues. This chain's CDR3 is CASSIPGQQSNQPQHF. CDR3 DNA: TGTGCCAGTAGTATACCGGGACAGCAAAGCAATCAGCCCCAGCATTTT.

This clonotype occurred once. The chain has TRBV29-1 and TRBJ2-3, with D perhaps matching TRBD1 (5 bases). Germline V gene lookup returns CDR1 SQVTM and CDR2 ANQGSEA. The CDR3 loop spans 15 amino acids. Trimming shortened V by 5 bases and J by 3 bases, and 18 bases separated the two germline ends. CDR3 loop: CSVTKAGMRTDTQYF. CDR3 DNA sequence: TGCAGCGTTACCAAGGCAGGGATGAGGACAGATACGCAGTATTTT.

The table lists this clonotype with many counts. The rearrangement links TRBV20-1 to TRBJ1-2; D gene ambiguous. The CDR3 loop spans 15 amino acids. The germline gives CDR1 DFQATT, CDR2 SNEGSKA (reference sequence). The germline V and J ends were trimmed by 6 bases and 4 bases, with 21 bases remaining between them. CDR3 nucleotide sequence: TGCAGTGCCAGATCCGGGCGAACGGGTAGCTATGGCTACACCTTC. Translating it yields CSARSGRTGSYGYTF.

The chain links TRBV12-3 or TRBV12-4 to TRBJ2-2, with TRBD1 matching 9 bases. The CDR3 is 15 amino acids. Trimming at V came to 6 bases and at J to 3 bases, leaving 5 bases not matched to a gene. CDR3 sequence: CASSRDRVYTGELFF. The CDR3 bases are TGTGCCAGCAGCCGGGACAGGGTGTACACCGGGGAGCTGTTTTTT.

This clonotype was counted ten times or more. CDR3 sequence: CASRGGGFTDTQYF. As DNA, the CDR3 is TGCGCCAGCCGTGGAGGGGGGTTCACAGATACGCAGTATTTT. This chain uses TRBV5-1 with TRBJ2-3; perhaps D is TRBD1 or TRBD2 (6 bases each). This CDR3 is 14 amino acids long. CDR1 is SGHRS, CDR2 YFSETQ, per germline. With 7 bases removed from V and 2 bases from J, the gap between germline ends came to 14 bases.

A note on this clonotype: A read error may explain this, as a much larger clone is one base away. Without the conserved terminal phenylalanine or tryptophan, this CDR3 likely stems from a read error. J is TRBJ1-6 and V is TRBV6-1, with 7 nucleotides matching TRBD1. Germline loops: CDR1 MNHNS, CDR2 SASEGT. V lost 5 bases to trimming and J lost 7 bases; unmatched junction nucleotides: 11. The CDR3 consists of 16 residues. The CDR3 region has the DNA TGTGCCAGCAGTTTACTACGGACAGGAGGGAATTCACCCCTCCACCTT. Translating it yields CASSLLRTGGNSPLHL.

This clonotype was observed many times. As DNA, the CDR3 is TGTGCCAGCAGGTGGCAGGGGAGCACCGGGGAGCTGTTTTTT. Protein: CASRWQGSTGELFF. The gene calls are TRBV9 and TRBJ2-2, with a weak D call TRBD1 (6 bases). The CDR3 length is 14 residues. Trimming removed 5 bases from V and 4 bases from J, with 12 bases in between. CDR1 is SGDLS, CDR2 YYNGEE, per germline. Drawing the rest from reference TRBV9 and TRBJ2-2, the complete variable domain is DSGVTQTPKHLITATGQRVTLRCSPRSGDLSVYWYQQSLDQGLQFLIQYYNGEERAKGNILERFSAQQFPDLHSELNLSSLELGDSALYFCASRWQGSTGELFFGEGSRLTVL.

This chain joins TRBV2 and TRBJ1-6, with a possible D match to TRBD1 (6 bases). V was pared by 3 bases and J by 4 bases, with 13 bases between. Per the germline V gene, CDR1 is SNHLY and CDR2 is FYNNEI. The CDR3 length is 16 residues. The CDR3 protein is CASSDSGGWYNSPLHF. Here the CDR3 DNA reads TGTGCCAGCAGTGATAGCGGGGGCTGGTATAATTCACCCCTCCACTTT. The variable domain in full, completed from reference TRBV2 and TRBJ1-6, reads EPEVTQTPSHQVTQMGQEVILRCVPISNHLYFYWYRQILGQKVEFLVSFYNNEISEKSEIFDDQFSVERPDGSNFTLKIRSTKLEDSAMYFCASSDSGGWYNSPLHFGNGTRLTVT.

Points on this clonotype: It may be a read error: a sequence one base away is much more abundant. CDR3 DNA sequence: TGTGCCAGCAGCATATCAAAGGGACAGCCCCAGCATTTT. This gives the protein CASSISKGQPQHF. The rearrangement uses TRBV7-9 and TRBJ1-5; no clear D gene. CDR1 is SEHNR, CDR2 FQNEAQ, per germline (reference sequence). Trimming removed 5 bases at V and 7 bases at J, with 12 bases between. The CDR3 has 13 residues.

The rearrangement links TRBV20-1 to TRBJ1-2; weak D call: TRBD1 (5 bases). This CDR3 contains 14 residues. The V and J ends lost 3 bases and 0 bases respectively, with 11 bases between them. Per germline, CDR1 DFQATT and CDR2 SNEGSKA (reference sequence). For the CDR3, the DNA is TGCAGTGCTAGTAAGGGGATATCTAACTATGGCTACACCTTC. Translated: CSASKGISNYGYTF.

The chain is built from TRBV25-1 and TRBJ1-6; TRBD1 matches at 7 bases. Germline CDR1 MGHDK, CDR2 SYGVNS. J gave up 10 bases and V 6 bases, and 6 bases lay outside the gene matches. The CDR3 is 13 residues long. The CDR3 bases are TGTGCCAGCAGGGGGACAGTGAACTCACCCCTCCACTTT. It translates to CASRGTVNSPLHF.